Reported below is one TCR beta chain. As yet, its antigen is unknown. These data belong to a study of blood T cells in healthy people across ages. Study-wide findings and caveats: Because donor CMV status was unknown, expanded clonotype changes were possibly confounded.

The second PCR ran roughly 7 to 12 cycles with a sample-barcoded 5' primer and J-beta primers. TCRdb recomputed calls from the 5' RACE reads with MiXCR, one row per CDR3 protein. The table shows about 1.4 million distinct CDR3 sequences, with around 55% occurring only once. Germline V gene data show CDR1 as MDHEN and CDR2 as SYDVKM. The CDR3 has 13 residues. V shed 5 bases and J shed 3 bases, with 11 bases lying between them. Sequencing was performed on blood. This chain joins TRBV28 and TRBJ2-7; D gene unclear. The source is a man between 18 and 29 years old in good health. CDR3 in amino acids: CASSRPPNYEQYF. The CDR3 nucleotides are TGTGCCAGCAGTAGACCCCCCAACTACGAGCAGTACTTC. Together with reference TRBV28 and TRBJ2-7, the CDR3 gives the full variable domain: DVKVTQSSRYLVKRTGEKVFLECVQDMDHENMFWYRQDPGLGLRLIYFSYDVKMKEKGDIPEGYSVSREKKERFSLILESASTNQTSMYLCASSRPPNYEQYFGPGTRLTVT.